This record covers a single TCR beta chain. Germline V gene lookup returns CDR1 SGHKS and CDR2 YYEKEE (reference sequence). The V end lost 0 bases, the J end lost 6 bases, and 9 bases lay between the germline ends. CDR3 length equals 14 residues. The data originate from a study of blood T cell repertoires in COVID-19. Profiling relied on immunoSEQ multiplex PCR, and the TCRdb table lists in-frame clones only, not all of them. The table lists approximately 210,000 clones, less than 85% of them singletons. This sequence originates from a woman between 65 and 79 years old with active or convalescent COVID-19. The genes are TRBV5-5 and TRBJ1-4; D perhaps matches TRBD1 (5 bases). The specimen was peripheral blood. The chain's CDR3 is CASSLGTNDEKLFF. The CDR3 DNA reads TGTGCCAGCAGCTTGGGGACAAACGATGAAAAACTGTTTTTT.